The clone carrying this T cell receptor beta chain was counted once. Its specificity is unknown. V dropped 0 bases and J dropped 3 bases, with 7 bases sitting between them. The CDR3 is 14 residues long. Per the germline V gene, CDR1 is SGHNT and CDR2 is YYREEE (reference sequence). From CD4+ cells came CD45RA+ naive and CD45RA-negative memory subsets. The sample originates from a study of shared clonotypes between healthy human individuals. Produced via immunoSEQ multiplex PCR; TCRdb's table is partial and in-frame only. The sample consists of approximately 2.5 million clones, around nine tenths of them appearing once. Broader study findings: It was observed that roughly 5.1% of naive CD4 clonotypes were shared across several donors. The generation probabilities recorded for non-shared clonotypes fell below those of clonotypes shared by all four donors.

The material sequenced was naive CD4+ T cells sorted from blood. Sample subset: CD45RA+ positively selected. This rearrangement joins TRBV5-4 to TRBJ2-4, with D possibly TRBD1 on 6 matching bases. The source is a man between 18 and 29 years old in good health. The CDR3: CASSLGGLKNIQYF. In DNA, the CDR3 is TGTGCCAGCAGCTTGGGGGGGCTCAAAAACATTCAGTACTTC.